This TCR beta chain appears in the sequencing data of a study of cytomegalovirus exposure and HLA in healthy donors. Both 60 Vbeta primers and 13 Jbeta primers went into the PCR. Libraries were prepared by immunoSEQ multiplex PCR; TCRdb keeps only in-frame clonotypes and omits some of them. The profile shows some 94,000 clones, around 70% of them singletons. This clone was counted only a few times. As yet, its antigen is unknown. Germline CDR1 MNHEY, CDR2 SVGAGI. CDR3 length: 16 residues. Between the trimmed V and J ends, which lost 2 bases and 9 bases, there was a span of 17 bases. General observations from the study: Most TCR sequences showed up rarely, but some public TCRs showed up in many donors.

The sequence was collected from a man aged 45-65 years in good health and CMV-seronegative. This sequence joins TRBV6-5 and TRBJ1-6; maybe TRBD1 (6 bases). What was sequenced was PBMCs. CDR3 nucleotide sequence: TGTGCCAGCAGTTACCGAAATACAGGGATTAGTTCACCCCTCCACTTT. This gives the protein CASSYRNTGISSPLHF.